The entry below describes one T cell receptor (beta chain). The table lists this clonotype with many counts. Its antigen specificity is not known. No base quality information exists; no much larger clone differs at one position. Taken from cysteine to phenylalanine, the CDR3 has 14 residues. Kept here is only the CDR3 DNA, which spans 42 bases and is read in frame from base 1. Trimming leaves V shorter by 5 bases and J shorter by 2 bases, with the junction holding 3 bases beyond the gene matches. The entry originates in a study of T-cell reconstitution after alpha-beta-depleted transplantation in children (dated by TCRdb to 2016 to 2017). With respect to the entire study: The study quantitatively tracked T-cell immune reconstitution after TCRalphabeta/CD19-depleted allogeneic hematopoietic cell transplantation in children using TCR repertoire profiling.

Library preparation employed PCR. TCRdb shows the sequencer as Illumina HiSeq 2500. TCR library preparation used molecular barcoding, with unique molecular identifiers applied to normalize quantification of the TCRbeta repertoire. TCRdb trimmed public reads at Q25 via fastp, called clones via MiXCR and kept in-frame beta chains. Each entry is one CDR3 protein sequence, shown with its most common DNA and genes. This sample gives about 610,000 distinct CDR3 sequences in total; 10% of them show up just once. The biggest ten clones account for 4% of the sample. This TCR came from a human donor who donated a stem cell graft to a child with acute myeloid leukemia. The sample was PBMCs from the stem cell graft donor, taken from the stem cell graft. The sequence joins TRBV12-3 or TRBV12-4 to TRBJ2-1; 7 central bases correspond to TRBD1. The base sequence is TGTGCCAGCAGTCTTGACAGGGCCTACAATGAGCAGTTCTTC. The encoded protein is CASSLDRAYNEQFF.